This T cell receptor (beta chain) appears in the sequencing data of a study of beta chain features in type 1 diabetes (dated by TCRdb to 2016 to 2018). Broadly, across the study: Mean age, gender distribution, total cell number and subset yield did not differ between patients and healthy donors. Across all samples, around 99 million sorted cells were examined, and cell number per subset correlated strongly with RNA yield. The study compared TCRB repertoires of sorted circulating CD4+ T cell subsets between recently diagnosed type 1 diabetes patients and matched healthy donors. Naive and central memory subsets were obtained from all 30 or so donors, but regulatory and stem cell-like memory subsets were isolated from only 8 patients and roughly eight healthy donors.

Deletion took 2 bases off V and 2 bases off J, with a span of 11 bases between the germline ends. Looking up the germline V gene yields CDR1 SGHDT and CDR2 YYEEEE. There are 14 amino acids in the CDR3, from cysteine to phenylalanine inclusive. The DNA shown is the 42-base CDR3, in frame from base 1. This clone was counted between two and nine times. The antigen it recognizes is unknown. One base away there is no much larger clone; base qualities are not given. Overall results and qualifications from the work: The naive, central memory and regulatory TCRB repertoires appeared to resemble one another more closely among patients than among healthy donors. A moderate but significant shortening of TCRB CDR3 length was observed in type 1 diabetes patients in all four CD4+ subsets. Shorter templates might be favored by PCR, yet because patient and control samples were amplified and corrected together, any such skew would affect both groups equally. At VDJ recombination sites, patients with type 1 diabetes made fewer insertions and deleted more nucleotides, a pattern implying thymic rearrangement abnormalities. Only small numbers of individuals were included in the HLA sub-analyses, which left unresolved whether HLA type had any influence on TCRB rearrangement. Because cDNA was sequenced instead of genomic DNA, highly expressing activated cells could be over-represented, though the groups showed no difference in activation or CD3 levels.

All of the isolated RNA was reverse transcribed with the High Capacity cDNA Reverse Transcription Kit, so expressed TCRB transcripts were sequenced. Deep immunoSEQ sequencing was applied to naive, central memory and regulatory T cell samples, giving an average of around 3.4 million total reads per sample. After sorted cells were lysed in RLT buffer, RNA was extracted with DNase-treated RNeasy Micro or Mini kits, with the choice depending on cell number. Each cell subset was processed on its own to prevent cross-contamination, while patient and healthy donor samples were processed together. Using the immunoSEQ multiplex PCR, TCRB sequences were amplified from cDNA into 87-bp fragments spanning the CDR3 region. The amplicons were sequenced using the Illumina HiSeq platform. The study's processing was this. Synthetic template baselines were used to correct PCR bias computationally, reads within Hamming distance 2 were collapsed together, and singletons that could not be merged were discarded. Reads were aligned against IMGT so that V, D and J genes, CDR3 length and insertions or deletions at six rearrangement sites could be assigned. Within each subset, clonotype counts were normalized to sorted cell number, and only after that were true diversity and Gini coefficients computed with the tcR R package. The overlap coefficient, calculated on TCRB nucleotide sequences, was used to measure repertoire sharing. Out-of-frame TCRB sequences from naive cells were analyzed to stand in for the pre-selection repertoire. This immuneACCESS table, as held by TCRdb, lists in-frame sequences with V and J called but not all clones. Of the missing ones, under half trace to an unresolved V gene in checked studies; the others have no known cause. The V and J calls and clone size were taken over from that table, and D and trimming were inferred from the DNA. The sample table holds just over 450,000 clones, of which roughly 31% were seen once. Together, the top ten hold around 0.065% of the sample.

From each donor, a single peripheral blood sample of 90 to 150 mL on average was drawn into heparinised tubes. Using a panel that included CD45RO, CCR7, CD25, CD127, CD95 and CD27, naive, central memory, regulatory and stem cell-like memory CD4+ T cells were sorted on a BD FACSAria II. Purity was above 95% for every sorted population. PBMCs were separated immediately by Lymphoprep density gradient centrifugation and were stained directly, without being cultured. So that batch effects would be minimized, each experiment stained and sorted samples in pairs, pairing one healthy donor with one patient.

The clonotype originates from a man aged 18-30 years in good health. The V gene is TRBV5-6 and the J gene is TRBJ2-7; the D segment could be TRBD2, given 6 matching bases. The sequenced material came from naive CD4+ T cells from blood. What the cell subset or site label conveys for this sample: true naive CD4+ T cells. The sequenced DNA is TGTGCCAGCAGCTTCCCCAGCGGGCCCTACGAGCAGTACTTC. This is translated as CASSFPSGPYEQYF.